This TCR beta chain is drawn from a study of blood T cells in healthy people across ages. A sample-barcoded 5' primer and a J-beta primer mix were used in a second PCR of roughly 6 to 11 cycles. TCRdb passed the 5' RACE reads through MiXCR, listing each CDR3 protein once. The data contain about 940,000 distinct CDR3 sequences, approximately 49% of them singletons. Donors ranged from roughly 6 to 90 years old and were healthy Caucasians in Russia. The extraction recovered at least 5.5 micrograms of total RNA per sample. Germline values: CDR1 MNHNS, CDR2 SASEGT. V lost 8 bases, J lost 1 base, and 9 bases lay in between. This CDR3 is built from 13 residues.

Specimen: blood. The clonotype originates from a man aged 25 to 40 in good health. The chain joins TRBV6-1 to TRBJ1-5, with D tentatively TRBD1 (5 bases). The CDR3 bases are TGTGCCAGCTTGAGGGGAAGCAATCAGCCCCAGCATTTT. Translating it yields CASLRGSNQPQHF.